These 21 T cell receptor beta chains were all obtained from the same sample, sequenced in a study of blood T cell repertoires in COVID-19. Sequencing was performed with immunoSEQ multiplex PCR; in TCRdb, only in-frame clones are kept and a portion is missing. Of 350,000 to 400,000 clones listed, less than 90% are singletons. The sequenced material came from peripheral blood. All receptors come from a woman aged 60 to 75 with COVID-19, enrolled during active disease.

This chain connects TRBV15 to TRBJ2-3, with 7 positions matching TRBD1. Germline V gene lookup returns CDR1 LNHNV and CDR2 YYDKDF (reference sequence). V lost 2 bases, J lost 6 bases, and 11 bases stayed unmatched. The CDR3 is 16 residues long. Here the CDR3 DNA reads TGTGCCACCAGCAGACCTACAGGGGCCCCTGATGATACGCAGTATTTT. Protein: CATSRPTGAPDDTQYF.

A note on this clone: It may be a read error: a sequence one base away is much more abundant. The CDR3 region has the DNA TGTGCCAGCAGTGAACAGGGAGAGACCCAGTACTTC. As protein: CASSEQGETQYF. V is TRBV25-1 and J is TRBJ2-5; possibly TRBD1 for D (5 bases). CDR1 and CDR2 from the germline V gene are MGHDK and SYGVNS. Trimming removed 2 bases from V and 4 bases from J, with 5 bases in between. This CDR3 region has 12 residues.

V gene TRBV4-3 combines with J gene TRBJ2-1, with TRBD2 matching over 10 bases. The junction had 11 bases not matched to a gene; V was cut back by 0 bases and J by 0 bases. The CDR3 spans 20 residues. The germline V gene has CDR1 LGHNA and CDR2 YSLEER. CDR3 sequence: CASSQDLASGGGSSYNEQFF. DNA for the CDR3: TGCGCCAGCAGCCAAGATCTAGCTAGCGGGGGTGGAAGCTCCTACAATGAGCAGTTCTTC.

The chain combines TRBV6-5 with TRBJ1-2; 9 nucleotides match TRBD1. Germline V gene sequence: CDR1 MNHEY, CDR2 SVGAGI. The V and J ends lost 5 bases and 4 bases, in that order; junction bases with no gene match: 8. The CDR3 extends over 15 amino acids. The CDR3 sequence is CASSRPGQGVYGYTF. The CDR3 bases are TGTGCCAGCAGTCGACCGGGACAGGGCGTCTATGGCTACACCTTC.

This chain uses TRBV11-3 with TRBJ1-4; D is perhaps TRBD1 (5 bases). Germline V lookup: CDR1 SGHNT, CDR2 YENEEA. The ends were cut back, 1 base at V and 9 bases at J, with 9 bases in the middle. The CDR3 loop spans 13 amino acids. CDR3 protein: CASSLGAGKKLFF. CDR3 sequence (DNA): TGTGCCAGCAGCTTAGGTGCAGGGAAAAAACTGTTTTTT.

This clone was recorded only once. The chain has TRBV30 and TRBJ2-3, with TRBD2 identical over 7 bases. CDR1 GTSNPN and CDR2 SVGIG come from the germline V gene (reference sequence). Trimming removed 4 bases from V and 5 bases from J; junction bases left unmatched: 3. The CDR3 has 12 amino acids. CDR3 DNA sequence: TGTGCCTGGACCGCTAGCGGAGATACGCAGTATTTT. Protein sequence: CAWTASGDTQYF.

The table lists this clone with a count of one. The chain combines TRBV29-1 with TRBJ1-2; D ambiguous. Trimming left V 4 bases short and J 3 bases short, with 15 bases between. The length of the CDR3 is 14 residues. CDR1 and CDR2 from the germline V gene are SQVTM and ANQGSEA. In DNA form, the CDR3 reads TGCAGCGTTGGATCCCTCGTCGGAGACTATGGCTACACCTTC. Its translation: CSVGSLVGDYGYTF.

The chain combines TRBV20-1 with TRBJ2-7, with D maybe TRBD2 (6 bases). Trimming took off 3 bases at V and 4 bases at J, with 13 bases between the two ends. From germline, CDR1 is DFQATT and CDR2 SNEGSKA (reference sequence). The CDR3 runs 13 residues. The chain's CDR3 is CSASPRAGYEQYF. In nucleotides, the CDR3 is TGCAGTGCTAGTCCCAGGGCGGGATACGAGCAGTACTTC.

The chain employs TRBV6-1 and TRBJ1-1; D not resolved. CDR3 length: 13 amino acids. The germline CDR1 and CDR2 sequences are MNHNS and SASEGT. Trimming pared 2 bases from V and 4 bases from J, leaving 8 bases between. The CDR3 loop is CASSETWSTEAFF. CDR3 nucleotides: TGTGCCAGCAGTGAAACCTGGAGCACTGAAGCTTTCTTT.

V gene TRBV5-1 combines with J gene TRBJ1-6; D is uncertain. Germline loops: CDR1 SGHRS, CDR2 YFSETQ. This CDR3 comprises 14 residues. V lost 0 bases to trimming and J lost 5 bases, with 6 bases between them. CDR3 DNA: TGCGCCAGCAGCTTGGACACAAATAATTCACCCCTCCACTTT. It yields the protein CASSLDTNNSPLHF.

V usage is TRBV5-1 and J usage is TRBJ2-1, with D maybe TRBD1 (6 bases). From germline, CDR1 is SGHRS and CDR2 YFSETQ. V lost 3 bases to trimming and J lost 4 bases, with 11 bases between them. There are 14 residues in the CDR3. The CDR3 DNA reads as TGCGCCAGCAGCTCGGGACAAGAATACAATGAGCAGTTCTTC. It specifies CASSSGQEYNEQFF.

The J gene is TRBJ1-2, the V gene TRBV19; 10 bases fit TRBD1. The CDR3 runs to 14 residues. Germline V gives CDR1 LNHDA, CDR2 SQIVND (reference sequence). The trim removed 5 bases at V and 5 bases at J, leaving 5 bases unmatched. For the CDR3, the DNA is TGTGCCAGTAGTGACAGGGGGCCATTTTATGGCTACACCTTC. Residues: CASSDRGPFYGYTF. Based on the CDR3 plus reference TRBV19 and TRBJ1-2, the full variable domain is DGGITQSPKYLFRKEGQNVTLSCEQNLNHDAMYWYRQDPGQGLRLIYYSQIVNDFQKGDIAEGYSVSREKKESFPLTVTSAQKNPTAFYLCASSDRGPFYGYTFGSGTRLTVV.

The V gene is TRBV7-9, the J gene TRBJ1-2; D not certain. The ends were cut back, 2 bases at V and 3 bases at J, with 13 bases in the middle. The germline gives CDR1 SEHNR, CDR2 FQNEAQ (reference sequence). The CDR3 sequence is 15 residues long. The CDR3 protein is CASSLLARGDYGYTF. The CDR3 region has the DNA TGTGCCAGCAGCTTACTTGCCCGGGGAGACTATGGCTACACCTTC. Full variable domain (missing parts from reference TRBV7-9 and TRBJ1-2): DTGVSQNPRHKITKRGQNVTFRCDPISEHNRLYWYRQTLGQGPEFLTYFQNEAQLEKSRLLSDRFSAERPKGSFSTLEIQRTEQGDSAMYLCASSLLARGDYGYTFGSGTRLTVV.

This clone was seen just once. This chain joins TRBV9 and TRBJ1-1; TRBD1 is a possible D gene (5 bases). Trimming took 7 bases from V and 5 from J, leaving 21 bases between them. Germline V gives CDR1 SGDLS, CDR2 YYNGEE. The CDR3 consists of 15 residues. CDR3 protein: CASGFGDQGGTEAFF. CDR3 nucleotides: TGTGCCAGCGGCTTCGGGGACCAGGGAGGGACTGAAGCTTTCTTT.

The rearrangement uses TRBV19 and TRBJ2-2; 11 bases line up with TRBD1. The CDR3 sequence is 17 residues long. Germline-derived CDR1 and CDR2 are LNHDA and SQIVND (reference sequence). Trimming cost V 3 bases and J 6 bases; bases outside gene matches: 9. CDR3 in amino acids: CASSIDGQGAPPGELFF. CDR3 DNA sequence: TGTGCCAGTAGTATTGATGGACAGGGGGCCCCCCCCGGGGAGCTGTTTTTT.

The chain carries TRBV4-2 and TRBJ1-3; a weak D match, TRBD1 (5 bases). The CDR3 is made up of 18 amino acids. Germline CDR1 LGHNA, CDR2 YNFKEQ. Trimming shortened V by 4 bases and J by 2 bases, and 21 bases separated the two germline ends. CDR3 residues: CASSPTFDSFLPGNTIYF. Here the CDR3 DNA reads TGTGCCAGCAGCCCAACCTTCGACAGCTTCCTCCCTGGAAACACCATATATTTT.

V is TRBV6-2 or TRBV6-3 and J is TRBJ1-5, with D possibly TRBD1 on 5 matching bases. Trimming left V 4 bases short and J 7 bases short, with 11 bases between. The CDR3 is 13 residues long. Looked up from germline, CDR1 is MNHEY and CDR2 is SVGEGT. As DNA, the CDR3 is TGTGCCAGCAGTTTGGGACGGGGGCAGCCCCAGCATTTT. Translation gives CASSLGRGQPQHF.

V and J are TRBV5-4 and TRBJ1-1; possibly TRBD1 for D (5 bases). CDR3 size: 14 residues. Trimming pared 5 bases from V and 3 bases from J, leaving 14 bases between. Germline V gene sequence: CDR1 SGHNT, CDR2 YYREEE (reference sequence). The CDR3 coding sequence is TGTGCCAGCAGGATCCAGGGTAGGGACACTGAAGCTTTCTTT. Protein: CASRIQGRDTEAFF.

In this sample, this clone turned up a few times. The rearrangement links TRBV12-3 or TRBV12-4 to TRBJ1-5; 7 bases map to TRBD1. This CDR3 spans 12 amino acids. V lost 6 bases, J lost 6 bases, and 2 bases stayed unmatched. CDR3 protein: CASSRQGQPQHF. Written as DNA, the CDR3 is TGTGCCAGCAGCCGACAGGGTCAGCCCCAGCATTTT.

This clone was recorded only once. The gene calls are TRBV13 and TRBJ1-1, with D perhaps TRBD1 (5 bases). The length of the CDR3 is 15 residues. Germline-derived CDR1 and CDR2 are PRHDT and FYEKMQ (reference sequence). V was pared by 5 bases and J by 1 base, with 14 bases between. CDR3 in amino acids: CASSPPQGGNTEAFF. The CDR3 region has the DNA TGTGCCAGCAGCCCCCCTCAGGGCGGGAACACTGAAGCTTTCTTT.

The rearrangement joins TRBV4-2 to TRBJ2-1; TRBD2 agrees at 10 bases. The CDR3 covers 17 residues. Germline CDR1 and CDR2: LGHNA and YNFKEQ. The junction had 13 bases not matched to a gene; V was cut back by 4 bases and J by 7 bases. In DNA form, the CDR3 reads TGTGCCAGCAGCCGAGTAGAAGCGGGGGGGCTGAGGAATGAGCAGTTCTTC. Protein sequence: CASSRVEAGGLRNEQFF.